A selection of T cell receptor beta chains follows, all from one sample in a study of T cell responses to AZD1222 COVID-19 vaccine. The table came from immunoSEQ multiplex PCR; TCRdb's copy has only in-frame clones and leaves some out. Of around 110,000 clones in the sample, roughly nine tenths are singletons; the top ten hold around 7%. The starting material was peripheral blood, obtained on day 0 of AZD1222 vaccination. Source of these receptors: an adult in good health. The CDR3 runs from the conserved cysteine through the conserved F or W. The order of the fields is J gene, D gene, V gene, CDR3 protein, CDR3 DNA. D genes are given only for firm matches.

j_call: TRBJ2-1
d_call: TRBD2
v_call: TRBV28
cdr3_aa: CASSPLAGAYNEQFF
cdr3_nt: TGTGCCAGCAGCCCACTAGCGGGTGCCTACAATGAGCAGTTCTTC

j_call: TRBJ1-2
d_call: TRBD1
v_call: TRBV2
cdr3_aa: CASSGPGGGYTF
cdr3_nt: TGTGCCAGCAGTGGACCAGGGGGCGGCTACACCTTC

j_call: TRBJ1-4
d_call: .
v_call: TRBV28
cdr3_aa: CASSLGGGYRIVPTNEKLFF
cdr3_nt: TGTGCCAGCAGTTTGGGGGGGGGCTATCGGATCGTCCCAACTAATGAAAAACTGTTTTTT

j_call: TRBJ2-7
d_call: .
v_call: TRBV10-3
cdr3_aa: CAINGGYEQYF
cdr3_nt: TGTGCCATCAACGGGGGCTACGAGCAGTACTTC

j_call: TRBJ1-5
d_call: TRBD1
v_call: TRBV28
cdr3_aa: CASSLFGTGALPQHF
cdr3_nt: TGTGCCAGCAGTTTATTCGGGACAGGGGCACTCCCCCAGCATTTT

j_call: TRBJ1-6
d_call: .
v_call: TRBV12-3/TRBV12-4
cdr3_aa: CASSLYTQTLHF
cdr3_nt: TGTGCCAGCAGTTTATATACCCAGACCCTCCACTTT

j_call: TRBJ1-5
d_call: TRBD1
v_call: TRBV10-3
cdr3_aa: CAISGTGMGNQPQHF
cdr3_nt: TGTGCCATCAGTGGGACAGGGATGGGCAATCAGCCCCAGCATTTT

j_call: TRBJ2-2
d_call: .
v_call: TRBV7-6
cdr3_aa: CASSLETRANTGELFF
cdr3_nt: TGTGCCAGCAGCTTAGAAACCAGGGCTAACACCGGGGAGCTGTTTTTT

j_call: TRBJ1-5
d_call: TRBD1
v_call: TRBV6-6
cdr3_aa: CASSYSKQGAGQPQHF
cdr3_nt: TGTGCCAGCAGTTACTCGAAACAGGGGGCGGGTCAGCCCCAGCATTTT

j_call: TRBJ1-2
d_call: .
v_call: TRBV6-6
cdr3_aa: CASRGAIYGYTF
cdr3_nt: TGTGCCAGCCGGGGTGCTATCTATGGCTACACCTTC

j_call: TRBJ1-2
d_call: .
v_call: TRBV11-2
cdr3_aa: CASGQNYGYTF
cdr3_nt: TGTGCCAGCGGACAGAACTATGGCTACACCTTC

j_call: TRBJ1-2
d_call: .
v_call: TRBV4-1
cdr3_aa: CASSQATGTYGYTF
cdr3_nt: TGCGCCAGCAGCCAAGCAACAGGTACCTATGGCTACACCTTC

j_call: TRBJ1-3
d_call: .
v_call: TRBV7-3
cdr3_aa: CASSLGAGNTIYF
cdr3_nt: TGTGCCAGCAGCTTAGGGGCTGGAAACACCATATATTTT

j_call: TRBJ2-1
d_call: .
v_call: TRBV21-1
cdr3_aa: CASSPQGQVSYNEQFF
cdr3_nt: TGTGCCAGCAGCCCCCAGGGGCAGGTCTCATACAATGAGCAGTTCTTC

j_call: TRBJ2-5
d_call: TRBD2
v_call: TRBV5-1
cdr3_aa: CASSLLAGGPLRETQYF
cdr3_nt: TGCGCCAGCAGCTTGCTCGCGGGAGGGCCTTTGAGAGAGACCCAGTACTTC

j_call: TRBJ2-7
d_call: .
v_call: TRBV27
cdr3_aa: CASGYNEQYF
cdr3_nt: TGTGCCAGCGGTTACAACGAGCAGTACTTC

j_call: TRBJ1-3
d_call: .
v_call: TRBV13
cdr3_aa: CASTPGGNTIYF
cdr3_nt: TGTGCCAGCACCCCCGGAGGAAACACCATATATTTT

j_call: TRBJ2-2
d_call: .
v_call: TRBV9
cdr3_aa: CASSAARGAANTGELFF
cdr3_nt: TGTGCCAGCAGCGCGGCCCGCGGGGCGGCGAACACCGGGGAGCTGTTTTTT

j_call: TRBJ1-5
d_call: TRBD1
v_call: TRBV6-6
cdr3_aa: CASLGTGRQPQHF
cdr3_nt: TGTGCCAGCCTCGGGACAGGTCGACAGCCCCAGCATTTT

j_call: TRBJ2-5
d_call: TRBD2
v_call: TRBV7-9
cdr3_aa: CASSLGVFVAGDQETQYF
cdr3_nt: TGTGCCAGCAGCTTAGGCGTCTTTGTAGCGGGGGACCAAGAGACCCAGTACTTC

j_call: TRBJ1-1
d_call: .
v_call: TRBV2
cdr3_aa: CASSEDGSTEAFF
cdr3_nt: TGTGCCAGCAGTGAGGATGGCAGCACTGAAGCTTTCTTT

j_call: TRBJ1-1
d_call: .
v_call: TRBV28
cdr3_aa: CASSYTTYTRTFF
cdr3_nt: TGTGCCAGCAGTTACACTACTTACACGCGGACTTTCTTT

j_call: TRBJ1-2
d_call: .
v_call: TRBV7-9
cdr3_aa: CASSSTGMGGYTF
cdr3_nt: TGTGCCAGCAGCTCCACAGGGATGGGGGGCTACACCTTC

j_call: TRBJ1-3
d_call: TRBD1
v_call: TRBV7-8
cdr3_aa: CASSLTTGVVGNTIYF
cdr3_nt: TGTGCCAGCAGCCTCACAACAGGGGTGGTTGGAAACACCATATATTTT

j_call: TRBJ2-2
d_call: TRBD2
v_call: TRBV7-3
cdr3_aa: CASSPLAGASLGGELFF
cdr3_nt: TGTGCCAGCAGCCCACTAGCGGGAGCCTCTCTGGGCGGGGAGCTGTTTTTT

j_call: TRBJ1-5
d_call: .
v_call: TRBV7-9
cdr3_aa: CASSLNGGQPQHF
cdr3_nt: TGTGCCAGCAGCTTAAACGGGGGGCAGCCCCAGCATTTT

j_call: TRBJ1-3
d_call: .
v_call: TRBV25-1
cdr3_aa: CASLGGPPPGAIYF
cdr3_nt: TGTGCCAGTTTAGGGGGACCTCCTCCGGGGGCCATATATTTT

j_call: TRBJ1-3
d_call: .
v_call: TRBV28
cdr3_aa: CASSFAPGWGPGNTIYF
cdr3_nt: TGTGCCAGCAGTTTCGCCCCAGGTTGGGGGCCCGGAAACACCATATATTTT

j_call: TRBJ1-1
d_call: TRBD1
v_call: TRBV7-3
cdr3_aa: CASSLGQGVGTEAFF
cdr3_nt: TGTGCCAGCAGCTTAGGACAGGGGGTTGGCACTGAAGCTTTCTTT

j_call: TRBJ1-1
d_call: .
v_call: TRBV5-5
cdr3_aa: CASSPPGGAEAFF
cdr3_nt: TGTGCCAGCAGCCCCCCTGGGGGTGCTGAAGCTTTCTTT

j_call: TRBJ1-2
d_call: TRBD1
v_call: TRBV24-1
cdr3_aa: CATSDPGTGDGYTF
cdr3_nt: TGTGCCACCAGTGATCCAGGGACAGGGGATGGCTACACCTTC

j_call: TRBJ1-6
d_call: .
v_call: TRBV6-4
cdr3_aa: CASSDRSNSPLHF
cdr3_nt: TGTGCCAGCAGTGACCGCTCAAATTCACCCCTCCACTTT

j_call: TRBJ2-3
d_call: TRBD2
v_call: TRBV25-1
cdr3_aa: CASSGAGGTDTQYF
cdr3_nt: TGTGCCAGCAGTGGAGCGGGAGGAACAGATACGCAGTATTTT

j_call: TRBJ1-2
d_call: TRBD1
v_call: TRBV7-8
cdr3_aa: CASSFSGQGAINYGYTF
cdr3_nt: TGTGCCAGCAGCTTTTCTGGCCAGGGGGCCATTAACTATGGCTACACCTTC

j_call: TRBJ1-4
d_call: .
v_call: TRBV2
cdr3_aa: CASQNEKLFF
cdr3_nt: TGTGCCAGCCAGAATGAAAAACTGTTTTTT

j_call: TRBJ1-6
d_call: .
v_call: TRBV30
cdr3_aa: CAWMVSGPLHF
cdr3_nt: TGTGCCTGGATGGTGTCCGGACCCCTCCACTTT

j_call: TRBJ1-1
d_call: .
v_call: TRBV6-5
cdr3_aa: CASPREGPSDTEAFF
cdr3_nt: TGTGCCAGCCCCCGAGAGGGACCGTCAGACACTGAAGCTTTCTTT

j_call: TRBJ2-1
d_call: .
v_call: TRBV6-4
cdr3_aa: CASSVTGESANEQFF
cdr3_nt: TGTGCCAGCAGTGTAACGGGAGAGAGTGCAAATGAGCAGTTCTTC

j_call: TRBJ1-1
d_call: .
v_call: TRBV19
cdr3_aa: CASSIGAVEAFF
cdr3_nt: TGTGCCAGTAGTATCGGGGCGGTTGAAGCTTTCTTT

j_call: TRBJ1-1
d_call: .
v_call: TRBV28
cdr3_aa: CATHLDGTNKDEAFF
cdr3_nt: TGTGCCACACATTTGGACGGGACAAACAAGGATGAAGCTTTCTTT

j_call: TRBJ2-1
d_call: TRBD1
v_call: TRBV28
cdr3_aa: CASSMTGAGYNEQFF
cdr3_nt: TGTGCCAGCAGTATGACAGGGGCGGGATACAATGAGCAGTTCTTC

j_call: TRBJ2-3
d_call: .
v_call: TRBV5-1
cdr3_aa: CASSTTRGTADTQYF
cdr3_nt: TGCGCCAGCAGTACGACACGGGGGACCGCAGATACGCAGTATTTT

j_call: TRBJ2-7
d_call: TRBD1
v_call: TRBV27
cdr3_aa: CASRPTGLRLYEQYF
cdr3_nt: TGTGCCAGCAGGCCGACAGGGTTAAGGCTCTACGAGCAGTACTTC

j_call: TRBJ1-3
d_call: .
v_call: TRBV5-1
cdr3_aa: CASSPGTGAGNTIYF
cdr3_nt: TGCGCCAGCAGCCCCGGGACGGGGGCGGGAAACACCATATATTTT

j_call: TRBJ1-5
d_call: .
v_call: TRBV28
cdr3_aa: CASSLFNRMYQPQHF
cdr3_nt: TGTGCCAGCAGTTTATTTAACAGGATGTATCAGCCCCAGCATTTT

j_call: TRBJ1-6
d_call: .
v_call: TRBV29-1
cdr3_aa: CSVVLEETDQPLHF
cdr3_nt: TGCAGCGTTGTTTTAGAAGAGACCGACCAACCCCTCCACTTT

j_call: TRBJ2-1
d_call: .
v_call: TRBV5-4
cdr3_aa: CASSLTDSSYNEQFF
cdr3_nt: TGTGCCAGCAGCTTGACAGATAGCTCCTACAATGAGCAGTTCTTC

j_call: TRBJ2-5
d_call: .
v_call: TRBV27
cdr3_aa: CASSLRGETQYF
cdr3_nt: TGTGCCAGCAGTTTAAGAGGAGAGACCCAGTACTTC

j_call: TRBJ1-1
d_call: .
v_call: TRBV4-2
cdr3_aa: CASSQDLSVARGAFF
cdr3_nt: TGTGCCAGCAGCCAAGACTTATCGGTTGCGAGGGGGGCTTTCTTT

j_call: TRBJ1-1
d_call: .
v_call: TRBV12-3/TRBV12-4
cdr3_aa: CASEEMAEAFF
cdr3_nt: TGTGCCAGCGAAGAGATGGCTGAAGCTTTCTTT

j_call: TRBJ1-6
d_call: .
v_call: TRBV11-2
cdr3_aa: CASSGGPRGNSPLHF
cdr3_nt: TGTGCCAGCAGCGGGGGGCCTCGGGGGAATTCACCCCTCCACTTT

j_call: TRBJ2-7
d_call: .
v_call: TRBV27
cdr3_aa: CASSDTRTYEQYF
cdr3_nt: TGTGCCAGCTCGGATACGCGAACCTACGAGCAGTACTTC

j_call: TRBJ1-4
d_call: TRBD1
v_call: TRBV7-8
cdr3_aa: CASSRGVTGVWEKLFF
cdr3_nt: TGTGCCAGCAGCCGGGGGGTGACAGGGGTCTGGGAAAAACTGTTTTTT

j_call: TRBJ1-2
d_call: TRBD1
v_call: TRBV15
cdr3_aa: CATSRDRVRGQEHNYGYTF
cdr3_nt: TGTGCCACCAGCAGAGATAGGGTGAGGGGACAGGAACATAACTATGGCTACACCTTC